The 19 T cell receptor beta chains below all came from one sample that was sequenced in a study of OX40 agonist ivuxolimab in advanced cancers. Assay used: immunoSEQ multiplex PCR; TCRdb lists only in-frame clones, some missing. The table lists tens of thousands of clones, 80% to 90% of them singletons. The sample was CD4+ or CD8+ T cells sorted from blood, taken in a trial of the OX40 agonist ivuxolimab. The receptors were gathered from an adult with an advanced solid tumor such as melanoma, head and neck, liver or kidney cancer.

V usage is TRBV4-2 and J usage is TRBJ1-2, with 8 positions matching TRBD1. Trimming took 4 bases from V and 6 from J; bases not matched to a gene: 16. The CDR3 consists of 17 residues. Germline CDR1 reads LGHNA; CDR2 reads YNFKEQ. The DNA for the CDR3 is TGTGCCAGCAGCCCACTCGAGCGGGCAGGGGGCGAGGATGGCTACACCTTC. Translation gives CASSPLERAGGEDGYTF.

V usage is TRBV15 and J usage is TRBJ2-7; a weak D match, TRBD2 (5 bases). CDR3 length: 14 residues. Trimming shortened V by 10 bases and J by 5 bases, and 21 bases separated the two germline ends. Germline CDR1 and CDR2: LNHNV and YYDKDF (reference sequence). CDR3 DNA: TGTGCCATGACCCAACGGGGTAGTATAGACGAGCAGTACTTC. Translated: CAMTQRGSIDEQYF.

The chain couples TRBV6-4 to TRBJ1-1; no firm D call. CDR3 length: 13 residues. Germline-derived CDR1 and CDR2 are MRHNA and SNTAGT. V lost 3 bases to trimming and J lost 4 bases, with 9 bases between them. CDR3 protein: CASSDTWGTEAFF. For the CDR3, the DNA is TGTGCCAGCAGTGATACCTGGGGCACTGAAGCTTTCTTT.

DNA of the CDR3: TGTGCCAGCAGCCTGGGAGATATACAAGAGACCCAGTACTTC. The encoded protein is CASSLGDIQETQYF. V is TRBV28 and J is TRBJ2-5; possibly TRBD2 for D (5 bases). Germline lookup yields CDR1 MDHEN and CDR2 SYDVKM. The V gene lost 6 bases and the J gene lost 2 bases, with 13 bases spanning the gap. The CDR3 runs 14 residues. The entire variable domain, with the rest obtained from reference TRBV28 and TRBJ2-5, is as follows: DVKVTQSSRYLVKRTGEKVFLECVQDMDHENMFWYRQDPGLGLRLIYFSYDVKMKEKGDIPEGYSVSREKKERFSLILESASTNQTSMYLCASSLGDIQETQYFGPGTRLLVL.

The chain has TRBV11-1 and TRBJ1-2, with a weak D call TRBD1 (5 bases). Trimming pared 2 bases from V and 2 bases from J, leaving 18 bases between. The CDR3 spans 17 residues. The germline V gene encodes CDR1 SGHAT and CDR2 FQDESV (reference sequence). In DNA, the CDR3 is TGTGCCAGCAGCTTAAAGATGGGCAGGGCGGAAAACTATGGCTACACCTTC. It translates to CASSLKMGRAENYGYTF.

The chain links TRBV28 to TRBJ2-1; D is perhaps TRBD1 (5 bases). Germline CDR1 reads MDHEN; CDR2 reads SYDVKM. This CDR3 contains 14 residues. V lost 6 bases and J lost 2, with 11 bases in between. The CDR3 sequence: CASRPQGTYNEQFF. In DNA form, the CDR3 reads TGTGCCAGCAGACCCCAGGGAACCTACAATGAGCAGTTCTTC.

This chain joins TRBV6-1 and TRBJ2-3, with TRBD2 identical over 11 bases. CDR1 and CDR2 from the germline V gene are MNHNS and SASEGT. This CDR3 spans 15 amino acids. The V gene end was trimmed by 6 bases and the J gene end by 6 bases; junction bases not matched to a gene: 8. CDR3 sequence reads: CASRFLAGGVDTQYF. CDR3 bases: TGTGCCAGCAGATTTTTAGCGGGAGGGGTCGATACGCAGTATTTT.

The rearrangement uses TRBV28 and TRBJ2-7, with a possible D match to TRBD2 (5 bases). With 1 base removed from V and 3 bases from J, the gap between germline ends came to 7 bases. The CDR3 length is 13 residues. From germline, CDR1 is MDHEN and CDR2 SYDVKM. This chain's CDR3 is CASSLFRDYEQYF. The CDR3 DNA follows: TGTGCCAGCAGTTTATTTCGGGACTACGAGCAGTACTTC.

The chain employs TRBV19 and TRBJ2-6; no firm D call. Germline lookup yields CDR1 LNHDA and CDR2 SQIVND (reference sequence). Trimming took off 7 bases at V and 4 bases at J, with 5 bases between the two ends. The CDR3 contains 12 residues. The CDR3 coding sequence is TGTGCCAGTACCGCCGGGGCCAACGTCCTGACTTTC. It is translated as CASTAGANVLTF.

The gene calls are TRBV6-6 and TRBJ2-2; a possible D gene is TRBD1 (6 bases). Germline V gene sequence: CDR1 MNHNY, CDR2 SVGAGI (reference sequence). There are 14 residues in the CDR3. V gave up 6 bases and J gave up 9 bases, with 17 bases separating them. Written as DNA, the CDR3 is TGTGCCAGCAGCCCCGGGGAGAGGGGGTGGGAGCTGTTTTTT. It translates to CASSPGERGWELFF.

This sequence joins TRBV5-1 and TRBJ2-5; 7 nucleotides align to TRBD1. CDR3 length equals 13 residues. Trimming removed 2 bases from V and 4 bases from J; junction bases left unmatched: 2. Germline assignment: CDR1 SGHRS and CDR2 YFSETQ. CDR3 protein: CASSLGGVETQYF. The CDR3 DNA reads TGCGCCAGCAGCTTAGGGGGCGTAGAGACCCAGTACTTC. Full variable domain (missing parts from reference TRBV5-1 and TRBJ2-5): KAGVTQTPRYLIKTRGQQVTLSCSPISGHRSVSWYQQTPGQGLQFLFEYFSETQRNKGNFPGRFSGRQFSNSRSEMNVSTLELGDSALYLCASSLGGVETQYFGPGTRLLVL.

The chain combines TRBV4-3 with TRBJ2-2, with 8 bases identical to TRBD2. Trimming took 4 bases from V and 4 from J; bases not matched to a gene: 8. The CDR3 totals 16 residues. Looked up from germline, CDR1 is LGHNA and CDR2 is YSLEER. The CDR3 loop reads CASSPQTSAITGELFF. Here the CDR3 DNA reads TGCGCCAGCAGCCCCCAGACTAGCGCGATCACCGGGGAGCTGTTTTTT.

The chain recombines TRBV7-6 with TRBJ2-5; TRBD2 agrees at 9 bases. The CDR3 spans 17 residues. Germline trimming cut 1 base from V and 1 base from J; bases unmatched to any gene: 7. The germline gives CDR1 SGHVS, CDR2 FNYEAQ. The CDR3 reads CASSLGIAGAFQETQYF. CDR3 bases: TGTGCCAGCAGCTTAGGAATAGCGGGAGCCTTCCAAGAGACCCAGTACTTC.

CDR3 DNA sequence: TGCGCCAGCAGCCAAGAAGCCCGGGGGCGCAATCAGCCCCAGCATTTT. Translation: CASSQEARGRNQPQHF. The chain carries TRBV4-3 and TRBJ1-5; possible D gene TRBD1, 6 bases. V lost 0 bases and J 2 bases, leaving 11 bases between the germline ends. The CDR3 is 16 residues long. Germline V lookup: CDR1 LGHNA, CDR2 YSLEER.

The chain combines TRBV4-2 with TRBJ2-2; D ambiguous. CDR3 size: 17 residues. The germline gives CDR1 LGHNA, CDR2 YNFKEQ. Trimming removed 2 bases from V and 4 bases from J, with 17 bases in between. The CDR3 is CASSQWIVNPRTGELFF. Here the CDR3 DNA reads TGTGCCAGCAGCCAATGGATAGTCAATCCCCGCACCGGGGAGCTGTTTTTT.

This clone was found once. The rearrangement links TRBV6-1 to TRBJ1-3; D not resolved. This CDR3 has 12 residues. Trimming cost V 2 bases and J 4 bases, with 3 bases left between them. CDR1 and CDR2 from the germline V gene are MNHNS and SASEGT. Here the CDR3 DNA reads TGTGCCAGCAGTGAAAGCGGAAACACCATATATTTT. Translated: CASSESGNTIYF.

The V and J genes are TRBV14 and TRBJ2-7; 8 bases agree with TRBD2. The CDR3 sequence is 13 residues long. With V trimmed by 4 bases and J by 8 bases, 7 bases remained unmatched. The V gene's germline CDR1 is SGHDN and CDR2 FVKESK. The CDR3 reads CASSLTGGDKQYF. CDR3 nucleotides: TGTGCCAGCAGCCTTACCGGGGGGGATAAGCAGTACTTC.

The chain recombines TRBV4-2 with TRBJ2-3, with D perhaps matching TRBD2 (7 bases). The V gene lost 0 bases and the J gene lost 5 bases, with 15 bases spanning the gap. CDR3 length: 16 residues. The germline CDR1 and CDR2 sequences are LGHNA and YNFKEQ. CDR3 region: CASSQDFRGAGDTQYF. The DNA of the CDR3 is TGTGCCAGCAGCCAAGACTTTCGGGGGGCGGGAGATACGCAGTATTTT.

The chain is built from TRBV5-1 and TRBJ2-7, with TRBD1 identical over 12 bases. V shed 4 bases and J 6 bases; nucleotides not matched to a gene: 5. The germline V gene encodes CDR1 SGHRS and CDR2 YFSETQ. CDR3 size: 14 residues. DNA of the CDR3: TGCGCCAGCAGCATTGGGACAGGGGGCCGCGAGCAGTACTTC. This sequence encodes CASSIGTGGREQYF. The entire variable domain, with the rest obtained from reference TRBV5-1 and TRBJ2-7, is as follows: KAGVTQTPRYLIKTRGQQVTLSCSPISGHRSVSWYQQTPGQGLQFLFEYFSETQRNKGNFPGRFSGRQFSNSRSEMNVSTLELGDSALYLCASSIGTGGREQYFGPGTRLTVT.